These T cell receptor beta chains were read from a single sample in a study of blood T cell repertoires in COVID-19. Profiled with immunoSEQ multiplex PCR; TCRdb holds only in-frame clones, not every one. The data show 95,000 to 100,000 clones, approximately 90% seen once. Sequenced: peripheral blood. The source is a human donor with COVID-19, enrolled during active disease. The donor label of this sample is uncertain. Both conserved end residues are part of each CDR3. D genes are given only for firm matches. Size tells how often a clone was seen (once, few, many) or the class of an expanded clone, and some rows leave it out.

>NA|TRBJ2-3|TRBV19|NA
TGTGCCAGTAGTCAAGGGGGGGCTACATCAGATACGCAGTATTTT
CASSQGGATSDTQYF
>NA|TRBJ1-2|TRBV27|NA
TGTGCCAGCGGGCTCGAATATGGCTACACCTTC
CASGLEYGYTF
>NA|TRBJ2-5|TRBV4-1|NA
TGCGCCAGCAGCCACCTGGGGACTGATCAAGAGACCCAGTACTTC
CASSHLGTDQETQYF
>NA|TRBJ2-2|TRBV7-3|NA
TGTGCCAGCAGCTCTTCCGCGAACACCGGGGAGCTGTTTTTT
CASSSSANTGELFF
>NA|TRBJ2-7|TRBV25-1|once
TGTGCCAGCAGTGAACAGGGAGGACTCTACGAGCAGTACTTC
CASSEQGGLYEQYF
>NA|TRBJ1-6|TRBV11-1|few
TGTGCCAGCAGCCCACGTACAGACAATCTTTCACCCCTCCACTTT
CASSPRTDNLSPLHF
>TRBD1|TRBJ1-2|TRBV7-7|NA
TGTGCTAGCAGCCCAAAACAGGGGCTGGTCGATAAGGGCTACACCTTC
CASSPKQGLVDKGYTF
>NA|TRBJ1-3|TRBV28|NA
TGTGCCAGCAGCTCTCCGGGGGACGGCTTGAGGAACACCATATATTTT
CASSSPGDGLRNTIYF
>NA|TRBJ2-5|TRBV6-5|NA
TGTGCCAGCACCAAGGATGACGGGGGAGAGACCCAGTACTTC
CASTKDDGGETQYF
>TRBD1|TRBJ1-2|TRBV4-1|NA
TGCGCCAGCAGCCCGACAGGGGAGAATGGCTACACCTTC
CASSPTGENGYTF
>NA|TRBJ1-3|TRBV25-1|NA
TGTGCCAGCAGTGAATATGTCGGGGGTGAAGGAAACACCATATATTTT
CASSEYVGGEGNTIYF
>TRBD2|TRBJ2-7|TRBV4-1|few
TGCGCCAGCAGCCAAGGTATGGGGAGGGGATACGAGCAGTACTTC
CASSQGMGRGYEQYF
>NA|TRBJ2-7|TRBV4-1|NA
TGCGCCAGCAGCCAAGATTGGGTCCGGAGCTACGAGCAGTACTTC
CASSQDWVRSYEQYF
>NA|TRBJ1-6|TRBV7-5|NA
TGTGTCAGAAGCTTAAAGGGAAGGGGTAATTCACCCCTCCACTTT
CVRSLKGRGNSPLHF
>NA|TRBJ1-1|TRBV6-6|NA
TGTGCCAGCAGACCCACAGAGATAGGCACTGAAGCTTTCTTT
CASRPTEIGTEAFF
>TRBD1|TRBJ1-2|TRBV12-3/TRBV12-4|NA
TGTGCCAGCAGGTTGACAGGGGAGAGTGGCTACACCTTC
CASRLTGESGYTF
>TRBD1|TRBJ1-2|TRBV10-2|NA
TGCGCCAGCAGTGCAGGGGGCAACTATGGCTACACCTTC
CASSAGGNYGYTF
>TRBD1|TRBJ1-4|TRBV19|NA
TGTGCCAGCGGACAGGGTCATGAGGAAAAACTGTTTTTT
CASGQGHEEKLFF
>NA|TRBJ2-7|TRBV11-3|NA
TGTGCCAGCAGCCGAACTAACTACGGGGAAGAGCAGTACTTC
CASSRTNYGEEQYF
>TRBD1|TRBJ1-5|TRBV6-5|NA
TGTGCCACCTGCCGGGACAGGGGGAATCAGCCCCAGCATTTT
CATCRDRGNQPQHF
>NA|TRBJ1-4|TRBV13|NA
TGTGCCAGCAGCTTAGGCCTCGGCGGGAATGAAAAACTGTTTTTT
CASSLGLGGNEKLFF
>TRBD1|TRBJ1-5|TRBV19|NA
TGTGCCAGTAGTCCGAGATTAACAGGGGGCAATCAGCCCCAGCATTTT
CASSPRLTGGNQPQHF
>NA|TRBJ1-2|TRBV6-5|NA
TGTGCCAGCGTTGTCAGGGTCGAGGCCTATGGCTACACCTTC
CASVVRVEAYGYTF
>NA|TRBJ1-2|TRBV25-1|NA
TGTGCCAGCAGTGAATCTCCGGGGATTGAGGGCTACACCTTC
CASSESPGIEGYTF
>NA|TRBJ1-2|TRBV5-6|NA
TGTGCCAGCAGCTTGGCGGAGATAAATGGCTACACCTTC
CASSLAEINGYTF
>TRBD1|TRBJ2-2|TRBV28|once
TGTGCCAGCAGTTCGTCCGGGACAGGGACCGGGGAGCTGTTTTTT
CASSSSGTGTGELFF
>NA|TRBJ2-7|TRBV19|NA
TGTGCCAGTACCCCAGCAGGGGCCATCGAGCAGTACTTC
CASTPAGAIEQYF
>NA|TRBJ2-7|TRBV24-1|NA
TGTGCCAGCAGACCGGGATTGCCTACCTACGAGCAGTACTTC
CASRPGLPTYEQYF
>TRBD1|TRBJ1-1|TRBV6-5|once
TGTGCCAGCAGTACGGGACAGTGGGTTTACACTGAAGCTTTCTTT
CASSTGQWVYTEAFF
>NA|TRBJ1-5|TRBV20-1|NA
TGCAGTGCTAGTTTACAGGGCGATCAGCCCCAGCATTTT
CSASLQGDQPQHF
>TRBD2|TRBJ2-7|TRBV4-2|NA
TGTGCCAGCAGCCTACTGACCGGGACTAGCGGATCCTACGAGCAGTACTTC
CASSLLTGTSGSYEQYF
>NA|TRBJ2-2|TRBV29-1|NA
TGCAGCGTTCGGGTGACCGGGGAGCTGTTTTTT
CSVRVTGELFF
>NA|TRBJ2-7|TRBV10-1|NA
TGCGCCAGCAGTCCCGGCGGGGTGGGCTACGAGCAGTACTTC
CASSPGGVGYEQYF
>NA|TRBJ2-2|TRBV9|NA
TGTGCCAGCAGCGTAGCTCGGACTCCCGGGGAGCTGTTTTTT
CASSVARTPGELFF
>NA|TRBJ1-5|TRBV19|NA
TGTGCCAGTAGTGTCCGGGGGTCCGAACCCAATCAGCCCCAGCATTTT
CASSVRGSEPNQPQHF
>TRBD1|TRBJ2-1|TRBV12-3/TRBV12-4|NA
TGTGCCAGCAGCCCTACAGGGGGCGCGCAGTTCTTC
CASSPTGGAQFF
>NA|TRBJ1-2|TRBV2|NA
TGTGCCAGCAGTGACAGGGCGGACTATGGCTACACCTTC
CASSDRADYGYTF
>NA|TRBJ2-5|TRBV20-1|NA
TGCAGTGCTAGTAATGCGGCGCTTCAAGAGACCCAGTACTTC
CSASNAALQETQYF
>NA|TRBJ2-5|TRBV2|NA
TGTGCCAGCAGTGTGAGGGCCCAAGAGACCCAGTACTTC
CASSVRAQETQYF
>TRBD1|TRBJ1-1|TRBV10-3|few
TGTGCCATCAGTGACAGGGGGGCTGAAGCTTTCTTT
CAISDRGAEAFF
>NA|TRBJ2-7|TRBV10-1|NA
TGCGCCAGCAGTCAGGGATCCTACGAGCAGTACTTC
CASSQGSYEQYF
>TRBD1|TRBJ2-7|TRBV29-1|NA
TGCAGCGTTACCAGACAGGGGGCCTACGAGCAGTACTTC
CSVTRQGAYEQYF
>NA|TRBJ1-2|TRBV27|NA
TGTGCCAGCAGGGCCTCGAATAACTATGGCTACACCTTC
CASRASNNYGYTF
>TRBD1|TRBJ2-7|TRBV9|NA
TGTGCCAGCAGCGAGGGGGGACAGGGGGTGTACGAGCAGTACTTC
CASSEGGQGVYEQYF
>TRBD2|TRBJ2-7|TRBV4-2|NA
TGTGCCAGCAGCCCCACCTTCACTAGCGAGGATCGTTACGAGCAGTACTTC
CASSPTFTSEDRYEQYF
>TRBD1|TRBJ2-2|TRBV5-1|NA
TGCGCCAGCAGCCACCGACAGGGCGCGAACACCGGGGAGCTGTTTTTT
CASSHRQGANTGELFF
>TRBD2|TRBJ2-1|TRBV25-1|once
TGTGCCAGCAGTGACTCTAGCGGGAGGCCAGGTGAGCAGTTCTTC
CASSDSSGRPGEQFF
>NA|TRBJ2-7|TRBV5-4|NA
TGTGCCAGCAGCTTGGCAATCGGCGGGGCCTACGAGCAGTACTTC
CASSLAIGGAYEQYF
>NA|TRBJ2-1|TRBV5-1|NA
TGCGCCAGCAGCTTGGAGGCAGGGAATAAGAATGAGCAGTTCTTC
CASSLEAGNKNEQFF
>NA|TRBJ1-1|TRBV11-1|once
TGTGCCAGCAGCTTATCCCCTATGAACACTGAAGCTTTCTTT
CASSLSPMNTEAFF
>TRBD1|TRBJ1-1|TRBV5-1|NA
TGCGCCAGCAGCCCGGGACAGGATACCACTGAAGCTTTCTTT
CASSPGQDTTEAFF
>TRBD2|TRBJ2-1|TRBV5-1|once
TGCGCCAGCAGCCCGGGACTAGCAGGGGGTGAGCAGTTCTTC
CASSPGLAGGEQFF
>NA|TRBJ2-3|TRBV3-1/TRBV3-2|NA
TGTGCCAGCAGACCCCAGGGCGGGACCACAGATACGCAGTATTTT
CASRPQGGTTDTQYF
>NA|TRBJ2-7|TRBV28|NA
TGTGCCAGCAGCTTAGGTGACTGGTACGAGCAGTACTTC
CASSLGDWYEQYF
>NA|TRBJ2-5|TRBV19|NA
TGTGCCAGTAGTATCTGGGGCGGGGACCGGCAAGAGACCCAGTACTTC
CASSIWGGDRQETQYF